The rows below give T cell receptor beta chains drawn from one sample of a study of blood T cells in healthy people across ages. TCRdb used MiXCR to reprocess the 5' RACE reads, holding one entry per CDR3 protein. The table includes more than 1,400,000 distinct CDR3 sequences, approximately 40% detected once. Sequenced input: blood. Receptors originate from a young woman in good health. Each CDR3 is given with its conserved first and last residue. D genes are given only for firm matches. Expanded clones get a size class; other rows say once, few or many, or leave the size out.

14	many	TRBV28	NA	TRBJ2-7	CASSSGTFSYEQYF	TGTGCCAGCAGCTCCGGGACATTTTCCTACGAGCAGTACTTC
15	once	TRBV5-1	NA	TRBJ2-7	CASSHDGSSYNEQYF	TGCGCCAGCAGCCATGACGGAAGCTCCTACAATGAGCAGTACTTC
15	NA	TRBV2	TRBD1	TRBJ1-5	CASSGQGDSNQPQHF	TGTGCCAGCAGCGGACAGGGGGATAGCAATCAGCCCCAGCATTTT
16	few	TRBV12-3/TRBV12-4	TRBD1	TRBJ2-5	CASSLGDRGIGETQYF	TGTGCCAGCAGTTTAGGGGACAGGGGCATTGGGGAGACCCAGTACTTC
14	few	TRBV20-1	TRBD2	TRBJ2-1	CSANRLADNNEQFF	TGCAGTGCTAATCGACTAGCGGATAACAATGAGCAGTTCTTC
15	NA	TRBV24-1	TRBD1	TRBJ2-5	CATSDPGQGLETQYF	TGTGCCACCAGTGACCCCGGACAGGGGTTAGAGACCCAGTACTTC
16	few	TRBV25-1	NA	TRBJ2-4	CASSDPRAPGGNIQYF	TGTGCCAGCAGTGATCCCCGGGCCCCAGGAGGAAACATTCAGTACTTC
12	few	TRBV9	NA	TRBJ2-1	CASSFAEGEQFF	TGTGCCAGCAGCTTCGCGGAAGGTGAGCAGTTCTTC
16	NA	TRBV10-3	TRBD2	TRBJ2-2	CAISEAGLANTGELFF	TGTGCCATCAGTGAGGCGGGACTAGCGAACACCGGGGAGCTGTTTTTT
14	NA	TRBV20-1	TRBD1	TRBJ1-5	CSAKDRTNNQPQHF	TGCAGTGCTAAGGACAGGACAAACAATCAGCCCCAGCATTTT
21	NA	TRBV6-5	NA	TRBJ1-2	CASSSYARDGHRVRSNYGYTF	TGTGCCAGCAGTTCCTACGCCCGAGACGGACACCGAGTCAGGAGCAACTATGGCTACACCTTC
13	NA	TRBV4-1	TRBD2	TRBJ2-7	CASGYGGADEPYF	TGCGCCAGCGGCTACGGGGGGGCTGATGAGCCGTACTTC
10	NA	TRBV25-1	NA	TRBJ1-2	CASSEGEYTF	TGTGCCAGCAGTGAGGGAGAATACACCTTC
17	NA	TRBV29-1	TRBD2	TRBJ2-1	CSARIPTVAGGYNEQFF	TGCAGCGCCAGAATACCTACGGTTGCGGGAGGCTACAATGAGCAGTTCTTC
14	NA	TRBV2	TRBD1	TRBJ2-5	CASSVQGAGGTQYF	TGTGCCAGCAGTGTACAGGGGGCAGGTGGGACCCAGTACTTC
12	NA	TRBV6-5	NA	TRBJ1-2	CASRGGHYGYTF	TGTGCCAGCAGGGGGGGGCATTATGGCTACACCTTC
14	NA	TRBV30	NA	TRBJ2-5	CAWSVQLEGDEQYF	TGTGCCTGGAGTGTACAGTTGGAAGGGGATGAGCAGTACTTC
13	NA	TRBV20-1	NA	TRBJ2-1	CSAPTGLRNEQFF	TGCAGTGCCCCGACGGGACTCCGAAATGAGCAGTTCTTC
17	many	TRBV4-1	TRBD2	TRBJ2-1	CASTKEIASGYYNEQFF	TGCGCCAGCACCAAAGAAATAGCTAGCGGGTACTACAATGAGCAGTTCTTC
13	once	TRBV28	NA	TRBJ2-2	CASSVISTGELFF	TGTGCCAGCAGTGTTATATCAACCGGGGAGCTGTTTTTT
14	NA	TRBV10-3	NA	TRBJ2-2	CAIRAGENTGELFF	TGTGCCATCAGAGCCGGAGAGAACACCGGGGAGCTGTTTTTT
14	NA	TRBV5-1	NA	TRBJ1-1	CASSLWRGNTEAFF	TGCGCCAGCAGCTTGTGGAGGGGGAACACTGAAGCTTTCTTT
20	once	TRBV10-3	TRBD1	TRBJ1-5	CAISESTGTETYHSNQPQHF	TGTGCCATCAGTGAGTCGACCGGGACAGAGACTTACCATAGCAATCAGCCCCAGCATTTT
13	NA	TRBV20-1	NA	TRBJ2-1	CSASGVPNNEQFF	TGCAGTGCTAGCGGGGTTCCTAACAATGAGCAGTTCTTC
14	NA	TRBV20-1	NA	TRBJ1-1	CSARLGRFNTEAFF	TGCAGTGCTAGATTGGGACGCTTCAACACTGAAGCTTTCTTT
16	NA	TRBV6-5	NA	TRBJ2-1	CASSSSLGRPYNEQFF	TGTGCCAGCAGTTCCTCCCTGGGGAGGCCTTACAATGAGCAGTTCTTC
18	few	TRBV4-1	NA	TRBJ2-1	CAIIITGRNKGGPNEQFF	TGCGCCATCATAATAACAGGGCGCAACAAGGGGGGGCCAAATGAGCAGTTCTTC
13	NA	TRBV11-2	NA	TRBJ2-6	CASSLSGTNVLTF	TGTGCCAGCAGCCTTAGCGGCACCAACGTCCTGACTTTC
13	few	TRBV12-3/TRBV12-4	NA	TRBJ1-2	CASSLEGSWGYTF	TGTGCCAGCAGTTTAGAGGGCAGCTGGGGCTACACCTTC